The rows below give T cell receptor beta chains drawn from one sample of a study of T cells in localized non-small cell lung cancer. Generated by immunoSEQ multiplex PCR, the TCRdb table keeps only in-frame clones and is missing some. This sample carries about 20,000 clones, over 70% of them seen once, and the ten largest clones take 10% to 15%. The sequenced sample was PBMCs, obtained before any cancer treatment. Source of these receptors: a man aged 40 to 70 with stage II squamous cell lung carcinoma. Each CDR3 is given with its conserved first and last residue. D genes are given only for firm matches. Clone size is not always given. Where it is, it says once, few, many or a class for expanded clones.

V	size	J	D	DNA	CDR3
TRBV2	-	TRBJ2-1	TRBD2	TGTGCCAGCAGTTATCTACCCTTTAGCGGGGCCGATTACAATGAGCAGTTCTTC	CASSYLPFSGADYNEQFF
TRBV2	-	TRBJ1-2	-	TGTGCCAGCAGTGGCCCCGGAGGTGGCTACACCTTC	CASSGPGGGYTF
TRBV7-8	-	TRBJ1-1	-	TGTGCCAGCAGCTTAGCAGGGAGGGGGTACACTGAAGCTTTCTTT	CASSLAGRGYTEAFF
TRBV29-1	-	TRBJ1-4	TRBD1	TGCAGCGTTGGGACAGGGTACCAGGAAAAACTGTTTTTT	CSVGTGYQEKLFF
TRBV2	-	TRBJ1-5	TRBD1	TGTGCCAGCAGCAGTTATACAGGGGCGGTTCAGCCCCAGCATTTT	CASSSYTGAVQPQHF
TRBV12-5	-	TRBJ1-4	TRBD1	TGTGCTAGTGGTCGGGACAGGGGTGAAAAACTGTTTTTT	CASGRDRGEKLFF
TRBV29-1	-	TRBJ2-3	-	TGCAGCGCCTCCGCGGTGTCAACAGATACGCAGTATTTT	CSASAVSTDTQYF
TRBV2	-	TRBJ2-2	TRBD1	TGTGCCAGCAGTGGCCGACAGGGGCCCGGGGAGCTGTTTTTT	CASSGRQGPGELFF
TRBV5-4	-	TRBJ2-3	TRBD2	TGTGCCAGCAGCCCGGGACTAGCGGGGGGGGGAGATACGCAGTATTTT	CASSPGLAGGGDTQYF
TRBV6-1	-	TRBJ1-2	-	TGTGCCAGCAGTGAAGACTGGACAGTCTATGGCTACACCTTC	CASSEDWTVYGYTF
TRBV6-5	few	TRBJ2-3	-	TGTGCCAGCAGTTACTCGGCACCGGAGAGCACAGATACGCAGTATTTT	CASSYSAPESTDTQYF
TRBV5-1	few	TRBJ1-1	TRBD1	TGCGCCAGCAGCTCGGCCGGGACAGGGAACACTGAAGCTTTCTTT	CASSSAGTGNTEAFF
TRBV5-6	once	TRBJ1-2	TRBD1	TGTGCCAGCAGCTTGGCCGGCGGGACAGGGGGCATTCGAGGTGGTGGCTACACCTTC	CASSLAGGTGGIRGGGYTF
TRBV19	-	TRBJ1-5	-	TGTGCCAGTAGTTACAGGATCCTTAGCAATCAGCCCCAGCATTTT	CASSYRILSNQPQHF
TRBV5-1	-	TRBJ1-1	-	TGCGCCAGCAGCATAGGGATTACGGTGAACACTGAAGCTTTCTTT	CASSIGITVNTEAFF
TRBV7-8	-	TRBJ2-7	-	TGTGCCACCAAATTTAGCTACGAGCAGTACTTC	CATKFSYEQYF
TRBV15	once	TRBJ2-5	TRBD1	TGTGCCACCAGCACCCGGACAGGGCAAGAGACCCAGTACTTC	CATSTRTGQETQYF
TRBV7-8	-	TRBJ1-5	-	TGTGCCAGCAGCCCAGAAGGGGGGCCTATCTATAGCAATCAGCCCCAGCATTTT	CASSPEGGPIYSNQPQHF
TRBV9	-	TRBJ2-2	-	TGTGCCAGCAGCGTAGATGGAGGGAACACCGGGGAGCTGTTTTTT	CASSVDGGNTGELFF
TRBV11-2	few	TRBJ2-3	-	TGTGCCAGCAGCTTAGCACAGGGCACAGATACGCAGTATTTT	CASSLAQGTDTQYF
TRBV5-1	-	TRBJ1-1	-	TGCGCCAGCAGCTTCCCCGGAACTGAAGCTTTCTTT	CASSFPGTEAFF
TRBV5-1	-	TRBJ1-2	TRBD1	TGCGCCAGCAGCCCGGAGGGACAGGGGTATGGCTACACCTTC	CASSPEGQGYGYTF
TRBV6-5	-	TRBJ1-1	-	TGTGCCAGCAGAGAAGCCCCTCCGAACACTGAAGCTTTCTTT	CASREAPPNTEAFF
TRBV23-1	-	TRBJ2-5	-	TGCGCCAGCACCCACGGCGGGGAAGCACAAGAGACCCAGTACTTC	CASTHGGEAQETQYF
TRBV7-3	-	TRBJ1-1	-	TGTGCCAGCAGCTTATCCATAGCGGGGACATCGCATAACACTGAAGCTTTCTTT	CASSLSIAGTSHNTEAFF
TRBV9	-	TRBJ1-1	-	TGTGCCAGCAGCGTAGCTACGGGGTCGAACACTGAAGCTTTCTTT	CASSVATGSNTEAFF
TRBV4-1	-	TRBJ2-7	TRBD2	TGCGCCAGCAGCCAAGGGACTAGCTGGGGCTACGAGCAGTACTTC	CASSQGTSWGYEQYF
TRBV7-3	-	TRBJ1-1	TRBD1	TGTGCCAGCAGCTGGACAGGGACTATGAACACTGAAGCTTTCTTT	CASSWTGTMNTEAFF
TRBV5-1	once	TRBJ2-5	TRBD2	TGCGCCAGCAGCTTGACTAGCGGGAGGCAAGAGACCCAGTACTTC	CASSLTSGRQETQYF
TRBV7-2	few	TRBJ2-7	TRBD2	TGTGCCAGCAGCCTTAGCGGGGCTGGCGAGCAGTACTTC	CASSLSGAGEQYF
TRBV7-9	few	TRBJ1-2	-	TGTGCCAGCAGCTTAAGTGAGGGCTACACCTTC	CASSLSEGYTF
TRBV6-4	-	TRBJ2-1	-	TGTGCCAGCAGTGACTCGATCGGGGGTGACGAGCAGTTCTTC	CASSDSIGGDEQFF
TRBV11-2	-	TRBJ2-3	TRBD2	TGTGCCAGCAGACCGGGACTAGCGATAGATACGCAGTATTTT	CASRPGLAIDTQYF
TRBV29-1	-	TRBJ1-1	-	TGCAGCGGTGGGGCAGCCTTAATGAACACTGAAGCTTTCTTT	CSGGAALMNTEAFF
TRBV6-1	-	TRBJ2-2	TRBD1	TGTGCCAGCAGAGGGACAGGGGGCTCTGGCGGGGAGCTGTTTTTT	CASRGTGGSGGELFF
TRBV6-1	-	TRBJ2-2	-	TGTGCCGGGGGGGGCAGGCAGAACACCGGGGAGCTGTTTTTT	CAGGGRQNTGELFF
TRBV6-4	-	TRBJ2-3	-	TGTGCCAGCAGTGAATCTATGGAATCGACGCAGTATTTT	CASSESMESTQYF
TRBV10-3	-	TRBJ2-3	TRBD2	TGTGCCATCAGTAACCCGGGAGGTCGGGCAGATACGCAGTATTTT	CAISNPGGRADTQYF
TRBV5-1	-	TRBJ2-5	TRBD2	TGCGCCAGCAGCTTGGGACTAGCGGGCCAAGAGACCCAGTACTTC	CASSLGLAGQETQYF
TRBV9	-	TRBJ2-3	-	TGTGCCAGCAGCGTGTACCCTAGCACAGATACGCAGTATTTT	CASSVYPSTDTQYF
TRBV19	-	TRBJ1-1	-	TGTGCCAGTAGCTCAAATGGCGTAGGCACTGAAGCTTTCTTT	CASSSNGVGTEAFF
TRBV30	-	TRBJ1-2	-	TGTGCCTGGTGGAGTCGCATTGGCTACACCTTC	CAWWSRIGYTF
TRBV2	-	TRBJ2-2	-	TGTGCCAGCAGTGAACACAGGGAACCCACCGGGGAGCTGTTTTTT	CASSEHREPTGELFF
TRBV6-5	-	TRBJ1-2	TRBD1	TGTGCCAGCAGCGAGGGGGCAAACTATGGCTACACCTTC	CASSEGANYGYTF
TRBV7-6	once	TRBJ1-1	-	TGTGCCAGCAGCTTAGGATCGGAGCCGAACACTGAAGCTTTCTTT	CASSLGSEPNTEAFF
TRBV7-3	-	TRBJ2-3	-	TGTGCCAGCAGCTTAAATAGCGTCTCTTCCACAGATACGCAGTATTTT	CASSLNSVSSTDTQYF
TRBV28	-	TRBJ1-1	TRBD1	TGTGCCAGCAGTTTAGTGGGACAGAGATCTGAAGCTTTCTTT	CASSLVGQRSEAFF
TRBV7-2	-	TRBJ2-1	TRBD2	TGTGCCAGCAGATTGGGACTAGCGGGGCTCAATGAGCAGTTCTTC	CASRLGLAGLNEQFF
TRBV7-3	-	TRBJ2-7	TRBD1	TGTGCCAGCAGCCTAGGACAGGTCTACGAGCAGTACTTC	CASSLGQVYEQYF
TRBV19	-	TRBJ1-2	TRBD1	TGTGCCAGTAGTATTGGGGACAGGGGCCTCTATGGCTACACCTTC	CASSIGDRGLYGYTF
TRBV19	-	TRBJ1-5	TRBD1	TGTGCCAGTAGTCAGACAGGGGACCAGCCCCAGCATTTT	CASSQTGDQPQHF
TRBV7-9	-	TRBJ2-1	TRBD1	TGTGCCAGCAGCGACCTTATACAGGGGTCGGGCAATGAGCAGTTCTTC	CASSDLIQGSGNEQFF
TRBV7-7	-	TRBJ2-1	-	TGTGCCAGCAGCTTAGGGCTTGGCAATGAGCAGTTCTTC	CASSLGLGNEQFF